A single sample is the source of the 14 T cell receptor beta chains below, sequenced in a study of blood T cell repertoires in COVID-19. TCRdb's table, derived via immunoSEQ multiplex PCR, lists solely in-frame clones and lacks some. The sample includes some 69,000 clones, roughly 88% of them seen just once. Specimen: peripheral blood. The receptor source for this set is a middle-aged man with COVID-19, enrolled during active disease.

The V and J genes are TRBV9 and TRBJ1-2; 8 nucleotides line up with TRBD1. Trimming at V came to 4 bases and at J to 2 bases, leaving 4 bases not matched to a gene. Looked up from germline, CDR1 is SGDLS and CDR2 is YYNGEE. The CDR3 is 14 amino acids. The CDR3 bases are TGTGCCAGCAGCCAGCGGACAGGGAACTATGGCTACACCTTC. The encoded protein is CASSQRTGNYGYTF. Full variable domain (rest looked up from reference TRBV9 and TRBJ1-2): DSGVTQTPKHLITATGQRVTLRCSPRSGDLSVYWYQQSLDQGLQFLIQYYNGEERAKGNILERFSAQQFPDLHSELNLSSLELGDSALYFCASSQRTGNYGYTFGSGTRLTVV.

V is TRBV19 and J is TRBJ1-1; possible D gene TRBD1, 6 bases. Germline assignment: CDR1 LNHDA and CDR2 SQIVND (reference sequence). The CDR3 has 13 amino acids. Trimming took off 4 bases at V and 4 bases at J, with 10 bases between the two ends. The CDR3 nucleotides are TGTGCCAGTAGTACCGACAGGAGCACTGAAGCTTTCTTT. Protein: CASSTDRSTEAFF. Supplemented by reference TRBV19 and TRBJ1-1, the full variable domain reads DGGITQSPKYLFRKEGQNVTLSCEQNLNHDAMYWYRQDPGQGLRLIYYSQIVNDFQKGDIAEGYSVSREKKESFPLTVTSAQKNPTAFYLCASSTDRSTEAFFGQGTRLTVV.

The rearrangement links TRBV19 to TRBJ2-1, with D perhaps TRBD2 (7 bases). V was pared by 7 bases and J by 0 bases, with 25 bases between. From germline, CDR1 is LNHDA and CDR2 SQIVND (reference sequence). The CDR3 totals 19 residues. The CDR3, as DNA: TGTGCCAGTACCCTGGGGGGCCTAGCGGCTACCCTCTCCTACAATGAGCAGTTCTTC. It is translated as CASTLGGLAATLSYNEQFF.

In this sample, this clone turned up once. This rearrangement joins TRBV29-1 to TRBJ2-1; perhaps TRBD1 as D (5 bases). The CDR3 sequence is 13 residues long. Germline V gene data show CDR1 as SQVTM and CDR2 as ANQGSEA. Trimming removed 4 bases at V and 7 bases at J, with 14 bases between. The chain's CDR3 is CSVVGALGNEQFF. The DNA of the CDR3 is TGCAGCGTTGTAGGGGCGTTGGGTAATGAGCAGTTCTTC.

V gene TRBV7-3 combines with J gene TRBJ2-5; tentative D call: TRBD2 (7 bases). The CDR3 runs 16 residues. The germline CDR1 and CDR2 sequences are SGHTA and FQGTGA. Between the trimmed V and J ends, which lost 5 bases and 4 bases, there was a span of 20 bases. Here the CDR3 DNA reads TGTGCCAGCAGCCCCCTGGGAGGGACATCGGTAGAGACCCAGTACTTC. Its translation is CASSPLGGTSVETQYF.

The gene calls are TRBV7-6 and TRBJ2-7; possibly TRBD1 for D (5 bases). Trimming cost V 5 bases and J 7 bases, with 21 bases left between them. Germline V gene lookup returns CDR1 SGHVS and CDR2 FNYEAQ. The CDR3 has 15 residues. The CDR3 loop is CASSPPGSSGREQYF. CDR3 DNA: TGTGCCAGCAGCCCCCCAGGGTCTAGTGGGCGAGAGCAGTACTTC.

The chain links TRBV30 to TRBJ1-1; 8 bases align to TRBD1. V shed 5 bases, J shed 4 bases, and the junction held 9 bases outside the gene matches. This CDR3 spans 14 amino acids. The germline V gene encodes CDR1 GTSNPN and CDR2 SVGIG (reference sequence). CDR3 loop: CAWDRGQVGTEAFF. CDR3 nucleotides: TGTGCCTGGGACAGGGGCCAGGTGGGCACTGAAGCTTTCTTT.

This clone has a single count. The chain uses TRBV19 and TRBJ1-1, with D maybe TRBD1 (6 bases). V lost 10 bases to trimming and J lost 11 bases, with 17 bases between them. CDR3 length: 11 residues. Germline V lookup: CDR1 LNHDA, CDR2 SQIVND (reference sequence). The chain's CDR3 is CATINQGFAFF. DNA of the CDR3: TGTGCCACCATTAACCAGGGGTTTGCTTTCTTT.

The chain combines TRBV6-6 with TRBJ1-1; 8 nucleotides agree with TRBD1. The CDR3 length is 13 residues. Germline CDR1 MNHNY, CDR2 SVGAGI (reference sequence). V was clipped by 10 bases and J by 3 bases; unmatched bases: 7. Here the CDR3 reads CATSKQGDTEAFF. The CDR3 nucleotides are TGTGCCACCTCGAAACAGGGGGACACTGAAGCTTTCTTT.

The V gene is TRBV29-1, the J gene TRBJ1-5; no reliable D call. CDR3 size: 14 residues. The germline gives CDR1 SQVTM, CDR2 ANQGSEA. Trimming cost V 0 bases and J 1 base, with 7 bases left between them. The CDR3 reads CSVEDRGSNQPQHF. CDR3 bases: TGCAGCGTTGAAGATCGAGGGAGCAATCAGCCCCAGCATTTT.

The chain employs TRBV3-1 (or the pseudogene TRBV3-2) and TRBJ2-7; D may be TRBD2 (5 bases). Trimming took off 4 bases at V and 6 bases at J, with 13 bases between the two ends. The CDR3 spans 13 residues. Germline assignment: CDR1 LGHDT and CDR2 YNNKEL (reference sequence). The CDR3 DNA reads TGTGCCAGCAGCCCCCCGAGAGAGGGCGAGCAGTACTTC. Translation: CASSPPREGEQYF.

The genes are TRBV27 and TRBJ2-1, with 10 bases matching TRBD2. Germline trimming cut 0 bases from V and 4 bases from J; bases unmatched to any gene: 0. Per the germline V gene, CDR1 is MNHEY and CDR2 is SMNVEV (reference sequence). This CDR3 contains 15 residues. The CDR3 sequence: CASSLSTSGYNEQFF. As DNA, the CDR3 is TGTGCCAGCAGTTTATCGACTAGCGGGTACAATGAGCAGTTCTTC.

The sample holds one count of this clone. The rearrangement uses TRBV6-1 and TRBJ2-1, with 11 bases matching TRBD2. J lost 4 bases, V lost 4 bases, and 6 bases had no gene match. Germline CDR1 reads MNHNS; CDR2 reads SASEGT. There are 16 residues in the CDR3. CDR3 in amino acids: CASSGGLAERYNEQFF. In DNA, the CDR3 is TGTGCCAGCAGTGGGGGACTAGCGGAGAGGTACAATGAGCAGTTCTTC.

This chain uses TRBV5-1 with TRBJ2-2, with D possibly TRBD1 on 5 matching bases. This CDR3 is 14 amino acids long. The V end was cut by 4 bases, the J end by 2 bases, with 9 bases between. Germline CDR1 reads SGHRS; CDR2 reads YFSETQ. CDR3 amino acids: CASSSRENTGELFF. CDR3 DNA sequence: TGCGCCAGCAGCAGCAGGGAAAACACCGGGGAGCTGTTTTTT.